The text below deals with one T cell receptor (beta chain). Clones were read by immunoSEQ multiplex PCR, and TCRdb kept only the in-frame ones, dropping some. The data hold a few hundred thousand clones, with 88% observed a single time. The CDR3 contains 16 residues. V was pared by 3 bases and J by 1 base, with 9 bases of the junction left unmatched. CDR1 is SNHLY, CDR2 FYNNEI, per germline. Two negative PCRs, clearance, or symptom resolution characterized the recovered Cohort 3 donors. The data originate from a study of blood T cell repertoires in COVID-19. V gene TRBV2 combines with J gene TRBJ2-7, with 7 bases matching TRBD2. The clonotype originates from a woman aged 18 to 35 who had recovered from COVID-19. Specimen: PBMCs or T cells enriched from blood (not recorded which). CDR3 sequence reads: CASSDNWSGESYEQYF. The CDR3 coding sequence is TGTGCCAGCAGTGATAATTGGAGCGGGGAGTCCTACGAGCAGTACTTC.